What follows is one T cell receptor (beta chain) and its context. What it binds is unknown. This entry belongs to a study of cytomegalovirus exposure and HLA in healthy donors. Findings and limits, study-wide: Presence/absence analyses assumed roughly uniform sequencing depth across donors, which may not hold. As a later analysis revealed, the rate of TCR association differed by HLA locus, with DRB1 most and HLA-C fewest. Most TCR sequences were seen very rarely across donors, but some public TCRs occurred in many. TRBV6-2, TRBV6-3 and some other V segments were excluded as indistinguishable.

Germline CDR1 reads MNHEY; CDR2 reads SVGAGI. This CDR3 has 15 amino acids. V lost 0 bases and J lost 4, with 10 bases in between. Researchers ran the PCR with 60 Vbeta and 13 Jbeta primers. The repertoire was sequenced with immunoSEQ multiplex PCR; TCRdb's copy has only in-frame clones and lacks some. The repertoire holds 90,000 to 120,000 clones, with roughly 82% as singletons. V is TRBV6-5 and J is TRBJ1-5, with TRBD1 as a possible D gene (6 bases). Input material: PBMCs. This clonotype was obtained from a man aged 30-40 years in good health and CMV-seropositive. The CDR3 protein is CASSYSGTPNQPQHF. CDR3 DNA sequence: TGTGCCAGCAGTTACTCGGGGACACCAAATCAGCCCCAGCATTTT.